Below, 13 T cell receptor beta chains from the same sample are listed, as sequenced in a study of T cells in Graves' hyperthyroidism and ophthalmopathy. RNA transcripts were the template for amplifying TCR beta CDR3 regions. When the TCR CDR3 underwent first-round RT-PCR, the HTBI primer set was used. TCRdb reprocessed the multiplex PCR reads via MiXCR and lists one record per CDR3 protein. The data show about 640,000 distinct CDR3 sequences, 20% to 25% seen once. The specimen sequenced was blood. Receptor source: a man aged 30-40 years with Graves' ophthalmopathy.

In its sample, this clonotype was seen many times. This chain links TRBV5-1 with TRBJ2-7, with 9 nucleotides matching TRBD1. With 3 bases clipped from V and 4 bases from J, the junction kept 5 bases outside the gene matches. CDR1 and CDR2 from the germline V gene are SGHRS and YFSETQ. The CDR3 extends over 14 amino acids. For the CDR3, the DNA is TGCGCCAGCAGCTACGGGACAGGGTTGTACGAGCAGTACTTC. Translating gives CASSYGTGLYEQYF.

V and J are TRBV7-9 and TRBJ1-1; possible D gene TRBD1, 5 bases. The V gene lost 7 bases and the J gene lost 2 bases, with 11 bases spanning the gap. The CDR3 runs 13 residues. From germline, CDR1 is SEHNR and CDR2 FQNEAQ (reference sequence). CDR3 nucleotides: TGTGCCAGCACCCCGGGGGATAACACTGAAGCTTTCTTT. Encoded protein: CASTPGDNTEAFF.

At least ten counts were recorded for this clonotype. V and J are TRBV6-1 and TRBJ1-1; D is possibly TRBD1 (6 bases). V dropped 5 bases and J dropped 1 base, with 17 bases sitting between them. CDR1 MNHNS and CDR2 SASEGT come from the germline V gene. The CDR3 runs 16 residues. DNA of the CDR3: TGTGCCAGCAGTATCCGGGTTCCGACAGGGAACACTGAAGCTTTCTTT. Protein product: CASSIRVPTGNTEAFF.

This clonotype turned up a few times. V gene TRBV6-1 combines with J gene TRBJ1-5; tentatively, D is TRBD1 (5 bases). Trimming removed 7 bases from V and 7 bases from J, with 20 bases in between. CDR1 and CDR2 (germline): MNHNS, SASEGT. CDR3 size: 15 residues. The CDR3, as DNA: TGTGCCAGCATGAGGAGGGGTGACTTAGGACAGCCCCAGCATTTT. Its translation is CASMRRGDLGQPQHF.

The chain carries TRBV6-1 and TRBJ1-3; D uncertain. The V gene lost 6 bases and the J gene lost 4 bases, with 7 bases spanning the gap. CDR1 and CDR2 from the germline V gene are MNHNS and SASEGT. CDR3 length: 12 amino acids. This CDR3 is CASRAFGNTIYF. CDR3 in DNA: TGTGCCAGCAGGGCCTTCGGAAACACCATATATTTT.

This clonotype was detected many times. The J gene is TRBJ2-1, the V gene TRBV28; 13 nucleotides agree with TRBD2. The CDR3 runs to 20 residues. Germline V gene lookup returns CDR1 MDHEN and CDR2 SYDVKM. V lost 5 bases to trimming and J lost 4 bases; unmatched junction nucleotides: 17. Here the CDR3 DNA reads TGTGCCAGCAGTAACGCGGGACTAGCGGGAACCTCCGGCGAATACAATGAGCAGTTCTTC. Its translation is CASSNAGLAGTSGEYNEQFF.

The chain employs TRBV20-1 and TRBJ2-7; D is unresolved. V was shortened by 4 bases and J by 2 bases, with 9 bases between the two germline ends. Germline values: CDR1 DFQATT, CDR2 SNEGSKA (reference sequence). This CDR3 comprises 12 residues. CDR3 bases: TGCAGTGCTAAAAGACGGACCTACGAGCAGTACTTC. It is translated as CSAKRRTYEQYF.

This clonotype was recorded a few times. The CDR3 region is CASSEEGLWNTIYF. The CDR3 nucleotides read TGTGCCAGCAGTGAAGAAGGCTTGTGGAACACCATATATTTT. V and J are TRBV2 and TRBJ1-3; D gene ambiguous. The CDR3 is made up of 14 amino acids. Looked up from germline, CDR1 is SNHLY and CDR2 is FYNNEI. Trimming took off 1 base at V and 7 bases at J, with 11 bases between the two ends.

In DNA, the CDR3 is TGCGCCAGCAGTGGAATAAGCGGGAGTGTTTACAATGAGCAGTTCTTC. Protein sequence: CASSGISGSVYNEQFF. The rearrangement joins TRBV10-1 to TRBJ2-1, with 8 bases aligning to TRBD2. Unmatched junction bases numbered 9, after V lost 4 bases and J lost 4 bases. There are 16 residues in the CDR3. CDR1 and CDR2 (germline): WNHNN, SYGVQD (reference sequence).

This clonotype has just a few counts. CDR3 sequence reads: CASSATGDYGYTF. CDR3 DNA: TGTGCCAGCAGTGCGACAGGAGACTATGGCTACACCTTC. The V and J genes are TRBV2 and TRBJ1-2, with D possibly being TRBD1 (6 bases). Germline loops: CDR1 SNHLY, CDR2 FYNNEI. V was trimmed by 4 bases and J by 3 bases, leaving 9 bases between them. The CDR3 is 13 residues long.

The chain joins TRBV28 to TRBJ2-3; no clear D. The germline V gene encodes CDR1 MDHEN and CDR2 SYDVKM. V lost 2 bases to trimming and J lost 5 bases, with 17 bases between them. This CDR3 has 16 residues. The CDR3 coding sequence is TGTGCCAGCAGTTTAGATCCCCTAGGGCCCCGAGATACGCAGTATTTT. This encodes CASSLDPLGPRDTQYF.

This clonotype has just a few counts. The CDR3 bases are TGCGCCAGCAGCCAGGCTTGGGGTTACGAGCAGTACTTC. The encoded protein is CASSQAWGYEQYF. The chain employs TRBV4-3 and TRBJ2-7; D is unclear. With 3 bases removed from V and 4 bases from J, the gap between germline ends came to 10 bases. The germline V gene encodes CDR1 LGHNA and CDR2 YSLEER. The CDR3 has 13 residues.

This clonotype was seen repeatedly, ten times or more. V gene TRBV3-1 combines with J gene TRBJ2-7; 10 bases are shared with TRBD2. The CDR3 extends over 16 amino acids. From germline, CDR1 is LGHDT and CDR2 YNNKEL (reference sequence). The V gene end was trimmed by 0 bases and the J gene end by 5 bases; junction bases not matched to a gene: 7. CDR3 coding DNA: TGTGCCAGCAGCCAAGAAGCTAGCGGGAGAGGCGACGAGCAGTACTTC. Protein: CASSQEASGRGDEQYF.